A selection of T cell receptor beta chains follows, all from one sample in a study of T cell responses to AZD1222 COVID-19 vaccine. Method: immunoSEQ multiplex PCR; TCRdb's copy keeps in-frame clones and lacks some. The profile covers more than 95,000 clones, with 88% appearing a single time and 4% to 4.5% taken by the ten largest. Sequenced here: peripheral blood, sampled on day 0 of AZD1222 vaccination. These receptors all stem from an adult in good health. The CDR3 runs from the conserved cysteine through the conserved F or W. D genes are given only for firm matches. Rows give clone size only sometimes, using once, few, many, or a class for an expanded clone.

>TRBJ2-2|NA|NA|TRBV3-1/TRBV3-2
CASSQVSGEGELFF
TGTGCCAGCAGCCAAGTCTCAGGGGAGGGGGAGCTGTTTTTT
>TRBJ2-5|NA|TRBD2|TRBV7-2
CASSSPGLAGEETQYF
TGTGCCAGCAGCTCCCCGGGACTAGCGGGGGAAGAGACCCAGTACTTC
>TRBJ2-1|NA|TRBD1|TRBV24-1
CATRAAGQGDNEQFF
TGTGCCACCAGGGCGGCGGGACAGGGAGACAATGAGCAGTTCTTC
>TRBJ2-3|NA|TRBD2|TRBV9
CASSVEISGGTDTQYF
TGTGCCAGCAGCGTAGAAATTAGCGGGGGCACAGATACGCAGTATTTT
>TRBJ2-1|NA|NA|TRBV6-4
CASSDYGSSYNEQFF
TGTGCCAGCAGTGACTACGGGTCCTCCTACAATGAGCAGTTCTTC
>TRBJ1-5|once|TRBD1|TRBV19
CASSIDGQGYSNQPQHF
TGTGCCAGTAGTATAGACGGACAGGGCTATAGCAATCAGCCCCAGCATTTT
>TRBJ1-3|once|TRBD1|TRBV9
CASSAPGTAGNTIYF
TGTGCCAGCAGCGCACCCGGGACAGCTGGAAACACCATATATTTT
>TRBJ2-2|few|TRBD2|TRBV27
CASGGLGMSTGELFF
TGTGCCAGCGGAGGACTAGGGATGAGCACCGGGGAGCTGTTTTTT
>TRBJ1-6|NA|NA|TRBV9
CASSVDPGSNSPLHF
TGTGCCAGCAGCGTAGATCCCGGCAGTAATTCACCCCTCCACTTT
>TRBJ1-2|NA|NA|TRBV12-5
CASGLDSPDGYTF
TGTGCTAGTGGTTTGGACAGTCCCGATGGCTACACCTTC
>TRBJ2-7|NA|NA|TRBV28
CASSLLYSATGARYEQYF
TGTGCCAGCAGTTTATTGTACAGCGCTACGGGAGCCCGCTACGAGCAGTACTTC
>TRBJ1-1|NA|TRBD1|TRBV30
CAWSEGQGGEAFF
TGTGCCTGGAGCGAGGGACAGGGAGGTGAAGCTTTCTTT
>TRBJ2-2|NA|NA|TRBV6-2/TRBV6-3
CASSYGEGGTSGELFF
TGTGCCAGCAGTTACGGGGAGGGGGGTACGAGCGGGGAGCTGTTTTTT
>TRBJ1-4|NA|NA|TRBV5-1
CASSQRGGLWEKLFF
TGCGCCAGCAGCCAGCGCGGGGGGCTTTGGGAAAAACTGTTTTTT
>TRBJ1-5|NA|NA|TRBV27
CASSTRMGFPQPQHF
TGTGCCAGCAGTACGAGGATGGGTTTTCCCCAGCCCCAGCATTTT
>TRBJ2-7|NA|TRBD1|TRBV6-5
CASRASGQGAREQYF
TGTGCCAGCAGAGCCTCGGGACAGGGGGCTCGCGAGCAGTACTTC
>TRBJ2-2|NA|NA|TRBV10-3
CAISAGHPWGLFF
TGTGCCATCAGTGCAGGACACCCCTGGGGGCTGTTTTTT
>TRBJ1-4|NA|NA|TRBV6-5
CASRRGAREKLFF
TGTGCCAGCAGAAGGGGAGCCCGAGAAAAACTGTTTTTT
>TRBJ1-6|NA|NA|TRBV11-3
CASSLAAGRSPLHF
TGTGCCAGCAGCTTAGCGGCAGGGCGCTCACCCCTCCACTTT
>TRBJ1-5|NA|TRBD1|TRBV7-9
CASSVQGNQPQHF
TGTGCCAGCAGCGTACAGGGGAATCAGCCCCAGCATTTT
>TRBJ1-5|NA|TRBD1|TRBV10-3
CATYRGGDQPQHF
TGTGCCACATACAGGGGGGGAGATCAGCCCCAGCATTTT
>TRBJ2-7|NA|NA|TRBV29-1
CSVLGQAREQYF
TGCAGCGTTCTTGGGCAGGCGCGGGAGCAGTACTTC
>TRBJ1-1|few|TRBD1|TRBV5-4
CASRLDRGNTEAFF
TGTGCCAGCAGACTGGACAGGGGGAACACTGAAGCTTTCTTT
>TRBJ1-2|NA|NA|TRBV12-3/TRBV12-4
CASSLDREGYTF
TGTGCCAGCAGTTTAGACAGGGAAGGCTACACCTTC
>TRBJ1-2|NA|NA|TRBV10-3
CATGARENYGYTF
TGTGCCACCGGAGCCAGGGAAAACTATGGCTACACCTTC
>TRBJ2-1|few|TRBD2|TRBV5-6
CASSGGLAGGILYNEQFF
TGTGCCAGCAGCGGGGGACTAGCGGGAGGGATCTTATACAATGAGCAGTTCTTC
>TRBJ2-5|NA|NA|TRBV24-1
CATSDHNSQETQYF
TGTGCCACCAGTGATCATAACAGCCAAGAGACCCAGTACTTC
>TRBJ1-1|NA|NA|TRBV14
CASSPLQGVAFF
TGTGCCAGCAGCCCATTACAGGGTGTGGCTTTCTTT
>TRBJ2-1|NA|NA|TRBV2
CASSEGVAFYNEQFF
TGTGCCAGCAGTGAAGGGGTCGCATTCTACAATGAGCAGTTCTTC
>TRBJ2-2|NA|NA|TRBV7-2
CASSTTGNTGELFF
TGTGCCAGCAGCACGACAGGGAACACCGGGGAGCTGTTTTTT
>TRBJ1-5|NA|TRBD1|TRBV19
CASTPLEGANQPQHF
TGTGCCAGTACCCCTCTGGAGGGGGCGAATCAGCCCCAGCATTTT